Presented here are 8 T cell receptor beta chains from one specimen sequenced in a study of siplizumab effects on memory and regulatory T cells (dated by TCRdb to the late 2010s). Libraries were built with the immunoSEQ multiplex PCR assay. Not all clones reach the TCRdb copy of this immuneACCESS table, which keeps in-frame sequences only. Checked studies attribute under half of the gap to unresolved V genes and leave the rest unexplained. The sample table holds approximately 94,000 clones, of which around 95% were seen once. Of the sample, around 0.03% falls within the top ten clones. Sequencing was done on a sample of naive CD4+ T cells sorted from blood. The cell subset or site tag for this specimen amounts to: unstimulated naive T cells. The receptors were sampled from a human donor in good health.

The V gene is TRBV7-3, the J gene TRBJ2-2, with 7 bases identical to TRBD2. The CDR3 loop spans 16 amino acids. Trimming removed 1 base from V and 4 bases from J; junction bases left unmatched: 6. From germline, CDR1 is SGHTA and CDR2 FQGTGA. DNA of the CDR3: TGTGCCAGCAGCTTAATGGGAGGGGTGGGCACCGGGGAGCTGTTTTTT. Its translation is CASSLMGGVGTGELFF.

V is TRBV11-2 and J is TRBJ2-3; TRBD2 is a possible D gene (6 bases). Germline CDR1 is SGHAT and CDR2 is FQNNGV. The CDR3 loop spans 16 amino acids. Trimming took off 3 bases at V and 1 base at J, with 14 bases between the two ends. In DNA, the CDR3 is TGTGCCAGCAGCTTCGTCTCGGGCGGGGGCACAGATACGCAGTATTTT. Translating gives CASSFVSGGGTDTQYF.

For the CDR3, the DNA is TGTGCCACCAGCAGCAGGATGGACAGGAGCTCCTACAATGAGCAGTTCTTC. Translating it yields CATSSRMDRSSYNEQFF. The rearrangement uses TRBV15 and TRBJ2-1, with TRBD1 matching over 7 bases. The CDR3 contains 17 residues. Germline CDR1 is LNHNV and CDR2 is YYDKDF (reference sequence). J was trimmed by 0 bases and V by 3 bases; bases with no gene match: 8.

The chain has TRBV7-9 and TRBJ1-5, with TRBD1 identical over 9 bases. The J segment lost 5 bases and the V segment lost 5 bases, leaving 7 bases of the junction unmatched. CDR1 and CDR2 (germline): SEHNR, FQNEAQ (reference sequence). There are 15 residues in the CDR3. CDR3 nucleotide sequence: TGTGCCAGCAGCCGACAGGGGGATACGGATCAGCCCCAGCATTTT. It specifies CASSRQGDTDQPQHF.

This chain uses TRBV7-9 with TRBJ2-3; TRBD2 might be the D (7 bases). Germline lookup yields CDR1 SEHNR and CDR2 FQNEAQ (reference sequence). This CDR3 has 16 residues. V was shortened by 4 bases and J by 1 base, with 15 bases between the two germline ends. The CDR3 sequence is CASSSTRGARTDTQYF. In DNA, the CDR3 is TGTGCCAGCAGCTCCACACGGGGGGCCCGCACAGATACGCAGTATTTT.

The CDR3 DNA is TGTGCCAGCAGCTTACCGGGACCACTAGCCAAAAACATTCAGTACTTC. It specifies CASSLPGPLAKNIQYF. V gene TRBV11-2 combines with J gene TRBJ2-4; D is perhaps TRBD1 or TRBD2 (5 bases each). The CDR3 length is 16 residues. With 2 bases removed from V and 0 bases from J, the gap between germline ends came to 11 bases. The germline CDR1 and CDR2 sequences are SGHAT and FQNNGV. The full variable domain, in which reference TRBV11-2 and TRBJ2-4 provide the parts outside the CDR3, is EAGVAQSPRYKIIEKRQSVAFWCNPISGHATLYWYQQILGQGPKLLIQFQNNGVVDDSQLPKDRFSAERLKGVDSTLKIQPAKLEDSAVYLCASSLPGPLAKNIQYFGAGTRLSVL.

The rearrangement uses TRBV2 and TRBJ1-5; TRBD1 matches at 9 bases. Germline CDR1 SNHLY, CDR2 FYNNEI. With V trimmed by 6 bases and J by 11 bases, 5 bases remained unmatched. There are 12 residues in the CDR3. CDR3 protein: CASRRTGAAQHF. CDR3 bases: TGTGCCAGCAGGAGGACAGGGGCGGCCCAGCATTTT.

The V and J genes are TRBV12-1 and TRBJ2-7. TRBV12-1 is shown as a pseudogene. The CDR3 runs 15 residues. The DNA of the CDR3 is TGTGCCAGCAGGGTGGGGGACCCTGGCCTAGGGGAGCAGTACTTC. As protein: CASRVGDPGLGEQYF.